This is a list of T cell receptor beta chains from one sample in a study of cytomegalovirus exposure and HLA in healthy donors. Measured with immunoSEQ multiplex PCR; TCRdb has only the in-frame clones, and not every one. This repertoire shows about 140,000 clones, 78% found once; its top ten account for about 2.5%. The specimen was PBMCs. The source of these receptors is a male donor in good health and CMV-seronegative. Each CDR3 is given with its conserved first and last residue. Each record gives: J gene, clone size, D gene, CDR3 length, V gene, CDR3 DNA, CDR3 protein. The D gene is left open where the match is weak. Clone size is given for some rows only: seen once, a few or many times, or a class if the clone is expanded.

TRBJ2-2	once	TRBD1	15	TRBV30	TGTGCCTGGGAACCGGGACAGCCAAACACCGGGGAGCTGTTTTTT	CAWEPGQPNTGELFF
TRBJ1-1	-	-	14	TRBV7-3	TGTGCCAGCAGCTCCACAGGGAAGAACACTGAAGCTTTCTTT	CASSSTGKNTEAFF
TRBJ2-3	-	-	13	TRBV28	TGTGCCAGCAGTCGGGACTTAACAGATACGCAGTATTTT	CASSRDLTDTQYF
TRBJ2-1	-	TRBD2	13	TRBV29-1	TGCAGCGTTCGGACTAGCGGGGATAATGAGCAGTTCTTC	CSVRTSGDNEQFF
TRBJ2-7	few	-	14	TRBV6-5	TGTGCCAGCAGTGAAGAGGACACCGCCTACGAGCAGTACTTC	CASSEEDTAYEQYF
TRBJ2-7	few	TRBD1	16	TRBV7-9	TGTGCCAGCAGCTCGACAATCGGGACAGGGACCTACGAGCAGTACTTC	CASSSTIGTGTYEQYF
TRBJ1-1	-	-	11	TRBV6-5	TGTGCCAGCAAAAGGAGGACTGAAGCTTTCTTT	CASKRRTEAFF
TRBJ2-5	-	TRBD2	19	TRBV4-2	TGTGCCAGCAGCCAAGACTTGGGTCTAGCGGGGGGTAATAAAGGGACCCAGTACTTC	CASSQDLGLAGGNKGTQYF
TRBJ2-7	-	TRBD1	14	TRBV29-1	TGCAGCGTCGCAGGGGGCCAGGCCTCCTACGAGCAGTACTTC	CSVAGGQASYEQYF
TRBJ1-2	-	TRBD1	14	TRBV5-1	TGCGCCAGCAGCTTGGGTCAGGGGGTAGATGGCTACACCTTC	CASSLGQGVDGYTF
TRBJ2-7	-	-	12	TRBV7-9	TGTGCCAGCAGCGCCCGGGGGTACGAGCAGTACTTC	CASSARGYEQYF
TRBJ2-2	-	-	16	TRBV21-1	TGTGCCAGCAGCACCTCGACTAGCGAGAACACCGGGGAGCTGTTTTTT	CASSTSTSENTGELFF
TRBJ1-4	-	TRBD1	14	TRBV7-9	TGTGCCAGCAGGACAGGGTGGGCTAATGAAAAACTGTTTTTT	CASRTGWANEKLFF
TRBJ2-7	-	-	16	TRBV11-2	TGTGCCAGCAGCTTAATACGGGGGAGGTCCCACTACGAGCAGTACTTC	CASSLIRGRSHYEQYF
TRBJ1-1	few	TRBD1	16	TRBV15	TGTGCCACCAGCAGAGATCGCACCAGGGGGCATAATGAAGCTTTCTTT	CATSRDRTRGHNEAFF
TRBJ2-3	-	TRBD2	17	TRBV13	TGTGCCAGCAGCTCCCCTGGGACTAGAGGTAGCACAGATACGCAGTATTTT	CASSSPGTRGSTDTQYF
TRBJ1-3	-	-	16	TRBV2	TGTGCCAGCAGCGTACGAGGGTCTCAGTCTGGAAACACCATATATTTT	CASSVRGSQSGNTIYF
TRBJ2-2	-	TRBD1	17	TRBV19	TGTGCCAGTAGTATTTTAGGGGGACAGGGTATCACCGGGGAGCTGTTTTTT	CASSILGGQGITGELFF
TRBJ2-1	-	TRBD2	15	TRBV7-9	TGTGCCAGCAGCCCGGGGACTAGCGGGGGGAATGAGCAGTTCTTC	CASSPGTSGGNEQFF
TRBJ1-2	-	-	16	TRBV18	TGTGCCAGCTCACCAAGTGGGGCAGCTACTAACTATGGCTACACCTTC	CASSPSGAATNYGYTF
TRBJ2-1	-	-	12	TRBV11-3	TGTGCCAGCTCGACAGATTACAATGAGCAGTTCTTC	CASSTDYNEQFF
TRBJ1-1	-	-	13	TRBV25-1	TGTGCCAGCAGTTACAGGGAGAACACTGAAGCTTTCTTT	CASSYRENTEAFF
TRBJ1-2	-	TRBD1	13	TRBV7-9	TGTGCCAGCAGCGGGACAGCGAACTATGGCTACACCTTC	CASSGTANYGYTF
TRBJ1-2	-	-	16	TRBV6-1	TGTGCCAGCAGTGAAAAGCGGGTGGGGACCGCTTATGGCTACACCTTC	CASSEKRVGTAYGYTF
TRBJ1-5	few	TRBD1	19	TRBV15	TGTGCCACCAGCAGTATCACAGGGGGCATGGGACAGACGGGTCAGCCCCAGCATTTT	CATSSITGGMGQTGQPQHF
TRBJ1-1	-	TRBD1	14	TRBV7-2	TGTGCCAGCAGCCACAGGGGGCGGAACACTGAAGCTTTCTTT	CASSHRGRNTEAFF
TRBJ1-1	-	TRBD1	18	TRBV23-1	TGCGCCTATCTAACCTCGGACAGGGCCGATCCTATGAACACTGAAGCTTTCTTT	CAYLTSDRADPMNTEAFF